The 6 T cell receptor beta chains reported below all come from one sample, sequenced in a study of cytomegalovirus exposure and HLA in healthy donors. Profiling relied on immunoSEQ multiplex PCR, and the TCRdb table lists in-frame clones only, not all of them. The sample lists 95,000 to 150,000 clones, about 85% occurring once. The sequencing sample was made of PBMCs. The receptors shown here come from a woman aged 25 to 39 in good health and CMV-seronegative.

The chain joins TRBV6-5 to TRBJ2-5; 7 positions agree with TRBD1. The CDR3 length is 15 residues. V gave up 7 bases and J gave up 7 bases; unmatched junction bases: 15. The germline V gene encodes CDR1 MNHEY and CDR2 SVGAGI. This chain's CDR3 is CASTKGQQVSGTQYF. CDR3 nucleotide sequence: TGTGCCAGCACCAAGGGACAGCAGGTCTCGGGGACCCAGTACTTC.

This chain joins TRBV5-1 and TRBJ2-1, with TRBD1 matching over 9 bases. CDR1 is SGHRS, CDR2 YFSETQ, per germline. This CDR3 comprises 15 residues. The V gene end was trimmed by 0 bases and the J gene end by 4 bases; junction bases not matched to a gene: 2. The CDR3 protein is CASSLVGQGYNEQFF. The CDR3 coding sequence is TGCGCCAGCAGCTTGGTGGGACAGGGTTACAATGAGCAGTTCTTC.

The chain carries TRBV19 and TRBJ2-6; a possible D gene is TRBD1 (5 bases). Germline lookup yields CDR1 LNHDA and CDR2 SQIVND (reference sequence). The ends were cut back, 8 bases at V and 3 bases at J, with 17 bases in the middle. The CDR3 is 16 amino acids. CDR3 in DNA: TGTGCCAGTGTAGGGCAGGGTCGGCTTGGGGCCAACGTCCTGACTTTC. Protein: CASVGQGRLGANVLTF.

This chain joins TRBV4-2 and TRBJ2-7; maybe TRBD2 (5 bases). Germline V gene lookup returns CDR1 LGHNA and CDR2 YNFKEQ. V lost 1 base, J lost 2 bases, and 6 bases lay in between. This CDR3 contains 13 residues. DNA for the CDR3: TGTGCCAGCAGCCAAGCCGGGACCTACGAGCAGTACTTC. This translates into CASSQAGTYEQYF.

This clone was detected only a few times. The gene calls are TRBV5-5 and TRBJ2-7, with a possible D match to TRBD2 (5 bases). The CDR3 runs to 12 residues. The V end lost 7 bases, the J end lost 2 bases, and 10 bases lay between the germline ends. Germline loops: CDR1 SGHKS, CDR2 YYEKEE (reference sequence). CDR3 nucleotides: TGTGCCAGCCAGGCGGGTCCCTACGAGCAGTACTTC. Amino acids: CASQAGPYEQYF. Together with reference TRBV5-5 and TRBJ2-7, the CDR3 gives the full variable domain: DAGVTQSPTHLIKTRGQQVTLRCSPISGHKSVSWYQQVLGQGPQFIFQYYEKEERGRGNFPDRFSARQFPNYSSELNVNALLLGDSALYLCASQAGPYEQYFGPGTRLTVT.

The V gene is TRBV15, the J gene TRBJ2-1; 7 positions match TRBD2. Per the germline V gene, CDR1 is LNHNV and CDR2 is YYDKDF (reference sequence). The ends lost 1 base at V and 3 bases at J; junction bases unmatched: 24. This CDR3 is built from 22 residues. CDR3 sequence (DNA): TGTGCCACCAGCAGAGGAGGAAGGGACGGAGCGGGGAGGTTGCTGAACTACAATGAGCAGTTCTTC. This gives the protein CATSRGGRDGAGRLLNYNEQFF.